This entry lists 11 T cell receptor beta chains sequenced from one sample in a study of blood T cells in healthy people across ages. Alongside a J-beta primer mix, a sample-barcoded 5' primer served in a second PCR lasting 7 to 11 cycles. TCRdb re-called the 5' RACE reads with MiXCR, one entry per CDR3 protein. The table lists hundreds of thousands of distinct CDR3 sequences, around 21% of them singletons. The sequenced material came from blood. Receptors were obtained from a man aged 70-80 years in good health.

This chain connects TRBV28 to TRBJ2-5, with unresolved D. The CDR3 runs 14 residues. Germline CDR1 and CDR2: MDHEN and SYDVKM. Trimming removed 4 bases at V and 3 bases at J, with 12 bases between. CDR3 nucleotide sequence: TGTGCCAGCAGTTGGGGTCAGGTCGAAGAGACCCAGTACTTC. Its translation: CASSWGQVEETQYF.

The chain is built from TRBV5-1 and TRBJ1-4, with D unclear. The germline V gene encodes CDR1 SGHRS and CDR2 YFSETQ. This CDR3 contains 15 residues. Trimming pared 3 bases from V and 2 bases from J, leaving 11 bases between. CDR3 sequence: CASSSGAMTNEKLFF. CDR3 sequence (DNA): TGCGCCAGCAGCTCAGGTGCGATGACTAATGAAAAACTGTTTTTT.

This clonotype was counted between two and nine times. V is TRBV9 and J is TRBJ1-1, with D possibly matching TRBD1 (6 bases). This CDR3 is built from 16 residues. Trimming took off 1 base at V and 0 bases at J, with 13 bases between the two ends. The germline V gene encodes CDR1 SGDLS and CDR2 YYNGEE. CDR3: CASSVKAGAVNTEAFF. CDR3 in DNA: TGTGCCAGCAGCGTAAAGGCAGGGGCCGTGAACACTGAAGCTTTCTTT.

This chain connects TRBV29-1 to TRBJ2-3, with a tentative D call TRBD1 (5 bases). The CDR3 covers 13 residues. The germline CDR1 and CDR2 sequences are SQVTM and ANQGSEA. Deletions cut 6 bases from V and 4 bases from J, with 14 bases between. CDR3 region: CSVTPRASDTQYF. DNA for the CDR3: TGCAGCGTAACGCCCAGGGCCTCAGATACGCAGTATTTT.

The V and J genes are TRBV12-5 and TRBJ2-5, with 7 bases identical to TRBD1. The last part of the DNA fits TRBJ2-1 better; the J call may be wrong. The CDR3 contains 15 residues. The germline gives CDR1 LGHNT, CDR2 FRNRAP. The CDR3 reads CASGPTGVGYNEQFF. CDR3 DNA sequence: TGTGCTAGTGGCCCTACAGGGGTGGGATACAATGAGCAGTTCTTC.

This rearrangement joins TRBV6-5 to TRBJ2-5; no reliable D call. Between the trimmed V and J ends, which lost 6 bases and 4 bases, there was a span of 15 bases. Germline assignment: CDR1 MNHEY and CDR2 SVGAGI. CDR3 length: 14 residues. CDR3 sequence reads: CASSPLIGRETQYF. The CDR3 DNA reads as TGTGCCAGCAGCCCTCTTATTGGGCGAGAGACCCAGTACTTC.

The rearrangement links TRBV7-2 to TRBJ2-6, with D hard to call. This CDR3 is built from 15 residues. V gave up 0 bases and J gave up 2 bases, with 5 bases separating them. Germline loops: CDR1 SGHTA, CDR2 FQGNSA. The chain's CDR3 is CASSLALPGANVLTF. CDR3 bases: TGTGCCAGCAGCTTAGCCTTACCTGGGGCCAACGTCCTGACTTTC.

The CDR3 sequence is CSAPSIGANVLTF. As DNA, the CDR3 is TGCAGTGCGCCATCCATTGGGGCCAACGTCCTGACTTTC. The J gene is TRBJ2-6, the V gene TRBV20-1; no reliable D call. V was trimmed by 6 bases and J by 3 bases, leaving 9 bases between them. The CDR3 consists of 13 residues. Germline lookup yields CDR1 DFQATT and CDR2 SNEGSKA (reference sequence).

This chain links TRBV20-1 with TRBJ2-4; maybe TRBD2 (6 bases). V dropped 0 bases and J dropped 7 bases, with 10 bases sitting between them. This CDR3 is built from 13 residues. The germline V gene encodes CDR1 DFQATT and CDR2 SNEGSKA (reference sequence). CDR3 amino acids: CSAREGGSNIQYF. CDR3 coding DNA: TGCAGTGCTAGAGAAGGAGGGAGTAACATTCAGTACTTC.

The chain's CDR3 is CSSLAGTTYEQYF. As DNA, the CDR3 is TGCAGTTCCTTAGCGGGAACTACCTACGAGCAGTACTTC. The rearrangement joins TRBV20-1 to TRBJ2-7, with TRBD2 matching over 8 bases. The trim removed 8 bases at V and 2 bases at J, leaving 8 bases unmatched. There are 13 residues in the CDR3. Germline V gives CDR1 DFQATT, CDR2 SNEGSKA (reference sequence).

The rearrangement joins TRBV4-1 to TRBJ2-2, with 9 bases aligning to TRBD1. Germline loops: CDR1 MGHRA, CDR2 YSYEKL. V dropped 4 bases and J dropped 6; count of bases not matched to a gene: 3. The CDR3 runs 14 residues. CDR3 amino acids: CASSRQGDAGELFF. The CDR3 nucleotides are TGCGCCAGCAGCCGACAGGGGGACGCCGGGGAGCTGTTTTTT.